Below are 15 T cell receptor beta chains sequenced from a single sample in a study of CD8 T cells in ankylosing spondylitis. Their antigens remain unidentified. TCRdb reanalysed the 5' RACE reads using MiXCR and keeps one entry per CDR3 protein. The table records 750,000 to 850,000 distinct CDR3 sequences, 12% of them present only once. Whole-study findings and limits: Blood of patients with ankylosing spondylitis appeared to be characterized by a TCR beta motif of eight highly homologous variants.

Specimen: blood, either unsorted or a sorted T cell fraction (not recorded which). These receptors were collected from a male donor with ankylosing spondylitis.

In its sample, this clonotype was seen many times. The J gene is TRBJ1-2, the V gene TRBV20-1, with TRBD1 as a possible D gene (6 bases). The CDR3 loop spans 13 amino acids. CDR1 DFQATT and CDR2 SNEGSKA come from the germline V gene (reference sequence). The V and J ends lost 3 bases and 6 bases respectively, with 14 bases between them. CDR3 in DNA: TGCAGTGCTAGTTCTCCACAGGGTGATGGCTACACCTTC. Protein: CSASSPQGDGYTF.

This rearrangement joins TRBV25-1 to TRBJ2-2; possible D gene TRBD1, 5 bases. Germline V gene lookup returns CDR1 MGHDK and CDR2 SYGVNS. There are 15 residues in the CDR3. The ends were cut back, 3 bases at V and 3 bases at J, with 11 bases in the middle. Here the CDR3 reads CASSDVDRHTGELFF. In DNA form, the CDR3 reads TGTGCCAGCAGTGATGTTGACAGACACACCGGGGAGCTGTTTTTT.

This clonotype was recorded a few times. The chain employs TRBV15 and TRBJ2-1, with 7 bases matching TRBD1. CDR3 size: 15 residues. V shed 5 bases, J shed 5 bases, and the junction held 9 bases outside the gene matches. Germline assignment: CDR1 LNHNV and CDR2 YYDKDF (reference sequence). The chain's CDR3 is CATSGWDRLNNEQFF. CDR3 coding DNA: TGTGCCACCAGCGGTTGGGACAGACTCAACAATGAGCAGTTCTTC.

The rearrangement uses TRBV18 and TRBJ2-7; possible D gene TRBD1, 6 bases. In germline, CDR1 is KGHSH, CDR2 LQKENI. The V end lost 2 bases, the J end lost 5 bases, and 13 bases lay between the germline ends. This CDR3 spans 14 amino acids. CDR3 DNA: TGTGCCAGCTCACCAGCTACAGGGATCCACGAGCAGTACTTC. Its translation is CASSPATGIHEQYF.

This clonotype came up a few times. A much larger clone is a single base away; this may be a read error. This chain links TRBV6-1 with TRBJ1-2; TRBD1 matches 9 bases. Germline V gives CDR1 MNHNS, CDR2 SASEGT. V was pared by 6 bases and J by 0 bases, with 2 bases of the junction left unmatched. This CDR3 has 14 residues. CDR3 sequence reads: CASSWDRANYGYTF. The CDR3, as DNA: TGTGCCAGCAGCTGGGACAGGGCTAACTATGGCTACACCTTC.

This clonotype was detected a few times. The DNA of the CDR3 is TGTGCCAGCAGCTTAATACGGGGGACATCCTACAATGAGCAGTTCTTC. Its protein product is CASSLIRGTSYNEQFF. The chain has TRBV7-9 and TRBJ2-1; D tentatively fits TRBD1 or TRBD2 (6 bases each). This CDR3 has 16 amino acids. Germline CDR1 is SEHNR and CDR2 is FQNEAQ (reference sequence). With 2 bases removed from V and 1 base from J, the gap between germline ends came to 12 bases.

This clonotype was detected ten times or more. The chain links TRBV4-1 to TRBJ2-1; 10 nucleotides match TRBD2. V was pared by 5 bases and J by 5 bases, with 6 bases of the junction left unmatched. In germline, CDR1 is MGHRA, CDR2 YSYEKL. CDR3 size: 15 residues. In nucleotides, the CDR3 is TGCGCCAGCAGCGAAACCGGGACTAGCGACAATGAGCAGTTCTTC. Its protein product is CASSETGTSDNEQFF.

The chain recombines TRBV20-1 with TRBJ2-4, with D possibly matching TRBD2 (6 bases). Germline V gene data show CDR1 as DFQATT and CDR2 as SNEGSKA (reference sequence). CDR3 length: 12 amino acids. The V end was cut by 7 bases, the J end by 6 bases, with 13 bases between. This chain's CDR3 is CSVPGTSNIQYF. The CDR3 nucleotides read TGCAGTGTTCCCGGGACTTCAAACATTCAGTACTTC.

In this sample, this clonotype turned up a few times. This sequence joins TRBV11-2 and TRBJ2-3; TRBD1 matches 8 bases. V lost 5 bases to trimming and J lost 4 bases; unmatched junction nucleotides: 5. The CDR3 has 14 residues. In germline, CDR1 is SGHAT, CDR2 FQNNGV. CDR3 amino acids: CASSPRQGSDTQYF. The CDR3 DNA is TGTGCCAGCAGCCCAAGACAGGGGTCAGATACGCAGTATTTT.

The V call is TRBV7-2, the J call TRBJ1-2; D is unclear. Germline V gene lookup returns CDR1 SGHTA and CDR2 FQGNSA. Trimming removed 2 bases from V and 7 bases from J, with 17 bases in between. This CDR3 has 15 residues. CDR3 DNA: TGTGCCAGCAGCTTAAGGCCCGGAAGGGAATTTGGCTACACCTTC. Residues: CASSLRPGREFGYTF.

The V and J genes are TRBV20-1 and TRBJ2-1; TRBD1 matches at 7 bases. The J segment lost 4 bases and the V segment lost 3 bases, leaving 9 bases of the junction unmatched. CDR1 DFQATT and CDR2 SNEGSKA come from the germline V gene (reference sequence). The CDR3 spans 15 residues. For the CDR3, the DNA is TGCAGTGCTAGTCAACAGGGGATGAGATACAATGAGCAGTTCTTC. Its protein is CSASQQGMRYNEQFF.

In this sample, this clonotype turned up a few times. The chain employs TRBV6-5 and TRBJ2-7, with 9 nucleotides matching TRBD1. V gave up 0 bases and J gave up 4 bases; unmatched junction bases: 7. The CDR3 runs to 16 residues. Germline CDR1 reads MNHEY; CDR2 reads SVGAGI. The chain's CDR3 is CASSYSIGTGKYEQYF. The CDR3 nucleotides read TGTGCCAGCAGTTACTCGATAGGGACAGGGAAGTACGAGCAGTACTTC.

The chain has TRBV6-1 and TRBJ1-2; D perhaps matches TRBD1 (6 bases). The CDR3 covers 14 residues. CDR1 is MNHNS, CDR2 SASEGT, per germline. The ends were cut back, 6 bases at V and 4 bases at J, with 15 bases in the middle. As DNA, the CDR3 is TGTGCCAGCAGAAATACAGGGACCTCCTATGGCTACACCTTC. This sequence encodes CASRNTGTSYGYTF.

The rearrangement joins TRBV2 to TRBJ2-7; 10 nucleotides agree with TRBD1. Germline CDR1 is SNHLY and CDR2 is FYNNEI. The CDR3 is 14 residues long. CDR3 in amino acids: CASSVGTGDYEQYF. Here the CDR3 DNA reads TGTGCATCCTCGGTGGGGACAGGGGACTACGAGCAGTACTTC.

This chain links TRBV11-1 with TRBJ2-5; no definite D call. V lost 5 bases, J lost 5 bases, and 15 bases lay in between. Germline V CDR1 and CDR2: SGHAT, FQDESV (reference sequence). The CDR3 runs 14 residues. Here the CDR3 reads CASSPGYVRETQYF. The CDR3 bases are TGTGCCAGCAGCCCAGGTTACGTGAGGGAGACCCAGTACTTC.